This T cell receptor (beta chain) came from a study of blood T cell repertoires in COVID-19. Overall study context: In each case, the material was cDNA or gDNA derived from T cells, B-cell-depleted T cells, or PBMCs.

The CDR3 is made up of 15 amino acids. Trimming left V 1 base short and J 7 bases short, with 16 bases between. Germline loops: CDR1 LNHDA, CDR2 SQIVND (reference sequence). Recruits, aged roughly 18 to 89 years, lived in under 25 US areas. Participants' own reports of clinical history determined their cohort assignment. Sequencing used immunoSEQ multiplex PCR; TCRdb keeps in-frame clones, though not all of them. The data hold over 130,000 clones, with roughly 79% observed a single time. This clone appeared a single time. The rearrangement uses TRBV19 and TRBJ2-5; the D gene is possibly TRBD1 (7 bases). This sequence originates from a woman between 50 and 59 years old who had recovered from COVID-19. The sequencing sample was made of PBMCs or T cells enriched from blood (not recorded which). The CDR3 coding sequence is TGTGCCAGTAGTATAGGCCGGGGGACAGAGGTGACCCAGTACTTC. This translates into CASSIGRGTEVTQYF.